This TCR beta chain was sequenced for a study of blood T cell repertoires in COVID-19 (TCRdb year 2020). The study in broad terms: Samples from collaborators originated in the United States, Italy and Spain and spanned both the acute and convalescent phases of COVID-19. The material from the prospective study consisted of cDNA or gDNA derived from T cells, B-cell-depleted T cells, or PBMCs. Subjects who had been exposed to COVID-19, were actively infected with it, or had recovered from it provided the deeply sampled blood TCRbeta repertoires that made up the dataset. The repertoires were released in a freely available public database meant as a resource for research on the immune response to SARS-CoV-2. The samples were drawn from the first 160 participants of the ongoing ImmuneRACE study and from 950 to 1,500 subjects provided by 6 global collaborators. The sample metadata nearly always contained a de-identified subject ID, COVID-19 status, age in years and sex. Where available, HLA class I and class II types were obtained from metadata supplied by the sample provider rather than from assay-based typing. Results and caveats for the whole study, not just this receptor: The quantity of clinical and demographic metadata differed by source and by participant and was supplied without curation.

TCRbeta CDR3 regions were amplified from genomic DNA using the immunoSEQ Assay, a bias-controlled multiplex PCR. As for how the authors treated the data: Nucleated cell counts per sample were estimated from amplification of reference gene primers within the assay. Sequence reads were collapsed and filtered to measure the absolute abundance of every unique TCRbeta CDR3 rearrangement. For each sample, productive Simpson clonality was calculated as the square root of Simpson's diversity index across productive rearrangements. TCRdb provides this immuneACCESS table in a form limited to in-frame rearrangements. Some clones are lacking; in checked studies, under half of them reflect an unresolved V gene, and why the rest are absent is not known. D and trimming come from the DNA, and the V and J calls and clone size come from that table. The table for this sample lists tens of thousands of clones; approximately 72% of them were counted only once. 4% to 5% of the sample is held by the ten biggest clonotypes.

One collaborating source in Seattle enrolled patients while the patients were actively infected and followed the patients over time throughout the course of disease. Each collaborating institution followed its own protocols to collect whole blood in K2EDTA tubes. For TCRbeta analysis, collaborator samples were shipped as frozen whole blood, as isolated PBMCs, or as DNA extracted from either sample type. About this clone itself: Its specific antigen is unknown. Within one base of it there is no much larger clone, and no base qualities were kept.

Taken from cysteine to phenylalanine, the CDR3 has 16 residues. Left in the record is the CDR3 DNA by itself, 48 bases read in frame from the first base. The germline V gene (reference sequence) specifies LGHDT as CDR1 and YNNKEL as CDR2. The junction carries 12 bases between V and J, which are trimmed by 0 bases and 3 bases respectively. The chain joins TRBV3-1 (or the pseudogene TRBV3-2) to TRBJ2-1, with TRBD2 tentatively as D gene (6 bases match). Sequencing input: peripheral blood. The receptor was derived from a woman aged 70-85 years with COVID-19, enrolled during active disease. The CDR3 in this case is CASSQDRVGSYNEQFF. The DNA sequence is TGTGCCAGCAGCCAAGATCGGGTCGGGAGCTACAATGAGCAGTTCTTC.